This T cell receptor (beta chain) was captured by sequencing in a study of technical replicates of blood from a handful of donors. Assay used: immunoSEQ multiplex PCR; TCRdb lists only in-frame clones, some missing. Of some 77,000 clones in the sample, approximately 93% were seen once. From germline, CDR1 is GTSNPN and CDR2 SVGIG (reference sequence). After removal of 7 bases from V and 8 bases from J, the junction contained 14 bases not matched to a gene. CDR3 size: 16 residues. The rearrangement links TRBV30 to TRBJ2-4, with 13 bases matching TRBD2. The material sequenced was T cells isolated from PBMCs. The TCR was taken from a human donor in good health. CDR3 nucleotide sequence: TGTGCCTCTCGTTGGGGGACTAGCGGGATCTCGGACATTCAGTACTTC. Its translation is CASRWGTSGISDIQYF.